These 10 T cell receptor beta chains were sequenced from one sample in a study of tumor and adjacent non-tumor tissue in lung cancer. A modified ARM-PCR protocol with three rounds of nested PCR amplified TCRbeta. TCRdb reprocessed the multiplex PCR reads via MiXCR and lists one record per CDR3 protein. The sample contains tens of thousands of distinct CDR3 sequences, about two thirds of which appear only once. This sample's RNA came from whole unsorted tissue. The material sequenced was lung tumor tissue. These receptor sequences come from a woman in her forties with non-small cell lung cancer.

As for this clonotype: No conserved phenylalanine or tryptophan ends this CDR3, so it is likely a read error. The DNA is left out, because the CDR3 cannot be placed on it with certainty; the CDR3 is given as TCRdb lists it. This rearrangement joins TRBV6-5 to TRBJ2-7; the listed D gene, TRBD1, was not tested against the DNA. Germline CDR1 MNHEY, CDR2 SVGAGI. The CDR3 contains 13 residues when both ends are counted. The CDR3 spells CASGGHAWDEQYL.

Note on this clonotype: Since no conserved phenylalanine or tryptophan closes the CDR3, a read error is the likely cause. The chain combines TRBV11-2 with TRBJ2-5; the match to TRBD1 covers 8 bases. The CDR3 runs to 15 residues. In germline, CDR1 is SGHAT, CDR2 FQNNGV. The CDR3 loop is CASSFSLGQDVTQYS. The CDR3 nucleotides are TGCGCCAGCAGCTTTTCCCTGGGACAGGATGTGACCCAGTACTCC.

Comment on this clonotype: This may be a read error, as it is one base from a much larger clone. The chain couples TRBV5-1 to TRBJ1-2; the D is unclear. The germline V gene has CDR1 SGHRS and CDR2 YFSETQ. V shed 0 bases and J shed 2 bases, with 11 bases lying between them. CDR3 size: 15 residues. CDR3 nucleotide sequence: TGCGCCAGCAGCTTGGGCGGGATAGAAAACTATGGCTACACCTTC. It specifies CASSLGGIENYGYTF.

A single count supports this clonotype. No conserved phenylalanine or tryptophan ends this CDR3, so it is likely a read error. CDR3 residues: CASSLTSGNNSPLHY. The CDR3, as DNA: TGTGCCAGCAGCTTAACCTCGGGGAATAATTCGCCCCTCCACTAT. The gene calls are TRBV11-2 and TRBJ1-6; D not certain. The germline gives CDR1 SGHAT, CDR2 FQNNGV. This CDR3 region has 15 residues.

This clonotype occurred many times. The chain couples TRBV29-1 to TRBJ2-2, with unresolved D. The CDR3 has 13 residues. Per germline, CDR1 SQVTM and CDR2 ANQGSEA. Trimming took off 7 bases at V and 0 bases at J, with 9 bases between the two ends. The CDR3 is CSGVEPNTGELFF. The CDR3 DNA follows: TGCAGCGGGGTGGAACCGAACACCGGGGAGCTGTTTTTT.

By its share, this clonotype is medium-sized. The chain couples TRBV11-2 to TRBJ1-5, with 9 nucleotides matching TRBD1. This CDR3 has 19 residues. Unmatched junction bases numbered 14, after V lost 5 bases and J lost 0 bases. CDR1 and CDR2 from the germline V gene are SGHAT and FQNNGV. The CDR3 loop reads CASSLRDRDNLYSNQPQHF. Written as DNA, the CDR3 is TGTGCCAGCAGCCTGCGGGACAGGGACAATCTATATAGCAATCAGCCCCAGCATTTT.

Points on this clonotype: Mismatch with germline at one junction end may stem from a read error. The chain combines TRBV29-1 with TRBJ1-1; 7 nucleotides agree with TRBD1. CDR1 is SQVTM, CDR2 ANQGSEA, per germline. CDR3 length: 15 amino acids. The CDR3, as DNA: TGCAGCGTTCTTCAACAGGGGAGGGGCCACACTGAAGCTTGCTTC. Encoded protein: CSVLQQGRGHTEACF.

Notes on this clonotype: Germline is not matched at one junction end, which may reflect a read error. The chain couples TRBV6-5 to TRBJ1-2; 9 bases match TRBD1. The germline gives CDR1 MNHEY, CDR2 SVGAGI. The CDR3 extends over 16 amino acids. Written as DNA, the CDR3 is TGTGTCAGCAGTTACCTACGGACAGGGGCCCCCTATGGCTACACCTTC. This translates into CVSSYLRTGAPYGYTF.

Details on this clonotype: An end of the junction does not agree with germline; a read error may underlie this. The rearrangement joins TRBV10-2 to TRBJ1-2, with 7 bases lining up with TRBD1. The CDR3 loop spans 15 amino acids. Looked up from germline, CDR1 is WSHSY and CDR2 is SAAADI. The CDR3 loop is CASRPGTEILGGYSF. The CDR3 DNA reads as TGCGCCAGCAGACCCGGGACAGAGATTTTAGGGGGCTACAGCTTC.

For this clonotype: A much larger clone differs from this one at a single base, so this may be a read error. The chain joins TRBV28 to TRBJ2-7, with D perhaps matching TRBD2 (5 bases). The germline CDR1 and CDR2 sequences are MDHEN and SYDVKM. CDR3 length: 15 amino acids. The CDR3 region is CAGSLSPPGLYEQYF. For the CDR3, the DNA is TGTGCCGGCAGTTTATCACCCCCCGGACTCTACGAGCAGTACTTC.